What follows are 18 T cell receptor beta chains derived from one specimen sequenced in a study of human T cells and chemical hapten exposure. The time point here: pre-sensitization, week 0. Treatment in this sample: therapeutic diphenylcyclopropenone sensitization with weekly scalp DPC. From the RACE reads, TCRdb called clonotypes with MiXCR, one entry per CDR3 protein. The sample has about 180,000 distinct CDR3 sequences, 25% to 35% seen once. This sample comprised whole blood, obtained in connection with sensitization to the hapten diphenylcyclopropenone (DPC). The source is a woman in her 30s with alopecia areata. Some clones in this sample may be carry-over from other donors' samples.

A remark on this clonotype: The conserved closing phenylalanine or tryptophan is absent in this CDR3, likely reflecting a read error. It is unclear where the CDR3 begins or ends on the DNA, so no DNA is shown, and the CDR3 is as TCRdb lists it. V usage is TRBV10-3 and J usage is TRBJ2-7; the tabulated D call, TRBD2, remains unverified against the DNA. From germline, CDR1 is ENHRY and CDR2 SYGVKD. The CDR3 is 14 residues long, counting both termini. The CDR3 protein is CAISQGASGGPPSL.

This clonotype came up a few times. The chain employs TRBV4-1 and TRBJ2-5; a weak D match, TRBD1 (6 bases). Trimming removed 6 bases from V and 2 bases from J, with 13 bases in between. The germline gives CDR1 MGHRA, CDR2 YSYEKL. CDR3 length: 14 residues. CDR3 sequence: CASSRRQDQETQYF. The CDR3 nucleotides are TGCGCCAGCAGTCGCAGACAGGATCAAGAGACCCAGTACTTC.

The V gene is TRBV7-2, the J gene TRBJ2-3; the D gene is possibly TRBD2 (5 bases). This CDR3 spans 12 amino acids. Per the germline V gene, CDR1 is SGHTA and CDR2 is FQGNSA. V lost 2 bases and J 12 bases, leaving 12 bases between the germline ends. The CDR3 sequence: CASSLLEGPQYF. The CDR3 DNA sequence: TGTGCCAGCAGCTTATTAGAGGGTCCCCAGTATTTT.

The chain has TRBV7-2 and TRBJ2-1; D is perhaps TRBD2 (6 bases). This CDR3 is 15 amino acids long. CDR1 and CDR2 from the germline V gene are SGHTA and FQGNSA. V lost 0 bases, J lost 5 bases, and 11 bases lay in between. Here the CDR3 reads CASSLAGTGDNEQFF. For the CDR3, the DNA is TGTGCCAGCAGCTTAGCGGGGACTGGGGACAATGAGCAGTTCTTC.

This sequence joins TRBV4-1 and TRBJ1-6; tentatively, D is TRBD1 (5 bases). The CDR3 contains 16 residues. Germline assignment: CDR1 MGHRA and CDR2 YSYEKL. With 1 base removed from V and 5 bases from J, the gap between germline ends came to 12 bases. CDR3: CASSQVAGRNNSPLHF. DNA for the CDR3: TGCGCCAGCAGCCAAGTGGCAGGGAGGAATAATTCACCCCTCCACTTT.

The rearrangement joins TRBV28 to TRBJ1-1; D unresolved. V was clipped by 2 bases and J by 1 base, with 8 bases between them. Germline V gene data show CDR1 as MDHEN and CDR2 as SYDVKM. The length of the CDR3 is 14 residues. The CDR3 region is CASSLGHANTEAFF. For the CDR3, the DNA is TGTGCCAGCAGTTTAGGTCACGCGAACACTGAAGCTTTCTTT.

This clonotype appeared a few times. The chain links TRBV29-1 to TRBJ2-3; 7 bases line up with TRBD2. The CDR3 has 13 residues. From germline, CDR1 is SQVTM and CDR2 ANQGSEA. With V trimmed by 8 bases and J by 2 bases, 7 bases remained unmatched. CDR3 coding DNA: TGCAGCATTGGCGGGGGAACCACAGATACGCAGTATTTT. Amino acids: CSIGGGTTDTQYF.

The chain employs TRBV2 and TRBJ2-1; D may be TRBD2 (5 bases). Looked up from germline, CDR1 is SNHLY and CDR2 is FYNNEI. The CDR3 loop spans 14 amino acids. V lost 7 bases to trimming and J lost 8 bases, with 18 bases between them. The CDR3 spells CASNGEGIGDEQFF. The CDR3 region has the DNA TGTGCCAGCAACGGGGAAGGGATCGGGGATGAGCAGTTCTTC.

This chain connects TRBV29-1 to TRBJ1-2; TRBD1 aligns across 8 bases. Per germline, CDR1 SQVTM and CDR2 ANQGSEA. The CDR3 has 11 amino acids. V lost 5 bases to trimming and J lost 8 bases; unmatched junction nucleotides: 4. In DNA form, the CDR3 reads TGCAGCGTTCAACAGGGGGACGGCTACACCTTC. This gives the protein CSVQQGDGYTF.

This clonotype occurred a few times. The chain has TRBV6-5 and TRBJ1-1; D is perhaps TRBD1 (6 bases). Per germline, CDR1 MNHEY and CDR2 SVGAGI. The CDR3 extends over 16 amino acids. The V end was cut by 10 bases, the J end by 0 bases, with 21 bases between. CDR3 bases: TGTGCCACCCTGAGGGTTCCGGGGGACATGAACACTGAAGCTTTCTTT. It codes for CATLRVPGDMNTEAFF.

This clonotype came up once. The genes are TRBV10-3 and TRBJ2-7; D is unresolved. Trimming removed 3 bases from V and 2 bases from J, with 11 bases in between. CDR3 length: 14 residues. Germline V gene data show CDR1 as ENHRY and CDR2 as SYGVKD. CDR3 in DNA: TGTGCCATCAGTGACAAGGGATCAGCCTACGAGCAGTACTTC. It encodes CAISDKGSAYEQYF.

This clonotype turned up a few times. The chain is built from TRBV12-5 and TRBJ2-5, with D uncertain. This CDR3 contains 13 residues. Germline V lookup: CDR1 LGHNT, CDR2 FRNRAP. V was clipped by 3 bases and J by 1 base, with 6 bases between them. The CDR3 is CASGFEFQETQYF. CDR3 sequence (DNA): TGTGCTAGTGGTTTCGAGTTCCAAGAGACCCAGTACTTC.

This clonotype was seen a few times. CDR3 bases: TGTGCCATCAGTCCCGATAGGGGCAGGGCTGGTTCAACTAATGAAAAACTGTTTTTT. Its protein product is CAISPDRGRAGSTNEKLFF. The chain couples TRBV10-3 to TRBJ1-4, with D perhaps matching TRBD1 (5 bases). This CDR3 has 19 residues. Trimming removed 5 bases from V and 0 bases from J, with 22 bases in between. Germline V lookup: CDR1 ENHRY, CDR2 SYGVKD.

There are a few counts of this clonotype. The genes are TRBV29-1 and TRBJ1-4, with TRBD1 as a possible D gene (6 bases). Germline V gives CDR1 SQVTM, CDR2 ANQGSEA. The CDR3 is 12 amino acids. In DNA, the CDR3 is TGCAGAAGGCGGGGGGCGAGCGAAAAACTGTTTTTT. This codes for CRRRGASEKLFF.

This clonotype was detected only a few times. The genes are TRBV4-2 and TRBJ2-1; the match to TRBD2 covers 11 bases. V dropped 2 bases and J dropped 3; count of bases not matched to a gene: 3. Germline V gene lookup returns CDR1 LGHNA and CDR2 YNFKEQ. This CDR3 region has 16 residues. The CDR3 reads CASSQTGTSGYNEQFF. Here the CDR3 DNA reads TGTGCCAGCAGCCAAACCGGGACTAGCGGCTACAATGAGCAGTTCTTC.

This clonotype was detected a few times. CDR3 amino acids: CASSFGRDTEAFF. The CDR3 DNA is TGTGCCAGCAGCTTTGGCAGGGACACTGAAGCTTTCTTT. The chain is built from TRBV7-9 and TRBJ1-1, with D possibly matching TRBD1 (5 bases). V was shortened by 3 bases and J by 3 bases, with 8 bases between the two germline ends. The CDR3 extends over 13 amino acids. Per germline, CDR1 SEHNR and CDR2 FQNEAQ (reference sequence). The variable domain in full, completed from reference TRBV7-9 and TRBJ1-1, reads DTGVSQNPRHKITKRGQNVTFRCDPISEHNRLYWYRQTLGQGPEFLTYFQNEAQLEKSRLLSDRFSAERPKGSFSTLEIQRTEQGDSAMYLCASSFGRDTEAFFGQGTRLTVV.

The gene calls are TRBV7-9 and TRBJ1-1; TRBD1 aligns across 9 bases. Germline CDR1 reads SEHNR; CDR2 reads FQNEAQ (reference sequence). The CDR3 is made up of 14 amino acids. After removal of 4 bases from V and 4 bases from J, the junction contained 4 bases not matched to a gene. DNA for the CDR3: TGTGCCAGCAGCTCCGGGACAGGGCCCACTGAAGCTTTCTTT. This encodes CASSSGTGPTEAFF.

The chain links TRBV10-3 to TRBJ1-1, with unresolved D. CDR1 ENHRY and CDR2 SYGVKD come from the germline V gene. The CDR3 contains 19 residues. V was cut by 4 bases and J by 1 base, with 25 bases left in between. In nucleotides, the CDR3 is TGTGCCATCAGTGTCCTACCTCTGGCGGAGTCGGCTGGGAACACTGAAGCTTTCTTT. This encodes CAISVLPLAESAGNTEAFF.